The 25 T cell receptor beta chains below come from one sample, sequenced in a study of cytomegalovirus exposure and HLA in healthy donors. Primers: 60 Vbeta forward and 13 Jbeta reverse. TCRdb's copy holds only in-frame clones and misses some; the assay was immunoSEQ multiplex PCR. The sample includes around 240,000 clones, 82% seen only once; the top ten take over 5%. The source material was PBMCs. These receptor sequences come from a woman aged 40 to 50 in good health and CMV-seropositive.

Here the CDR3 DNA reads TGTGCCAGCAGCACCGGGAGAGCTTCGAATACGCAGTATTTT. Protein product: CASSTGRASNTQYF. This chain joins TRBV7-9 and TRBJ2-3, with D maybe TRBD2 (6 bases). Trimming stripped 5 bases from V and 7 bases from J, with 16 bases between. The CDR3 runs to 14 residues. Germline loops: CDR1 SEHNR, CDR2 FQNEAQ (reference sequence).

This clone came up once. The chain employs TRBV30 and TRBJ1-5; maybe TRBD1 (5 bases). The CDR3 totals 15 residues. The V end was cut by 3 bases, the J end by 2 bases, with 14 bases between. Germline V gene lookup returns CDR1 GTSNPN and CDR2 SVGIG (reference sequence). DNA for the CDR3: TGTGCCTGGAGGGAAAGGGGAGGGCGCAATCAGCCCCAGCATTTT. Its translation is CAWRERGGRNQPQHF.

The rearrangement joins TRBV6-1 to TRBJ2-5; perhaps TRBD1 as D (5 bases). The CDR3 extends over 13 amino acids. Trimming took off 5 bases at V and 5 bases at J, with 12 bases between the two ends. Germline V gives CDR1 MNHNS, CDR2 SASEGT. The DNA of the CDR3 is TGTGCCAGCAGTAAGCAGGGATGGGAGACCCAGTACTTC. This sequence encodes CASSKQGWETQYF.

The rearrangement links TRBV6-1 to TRBJ2-7; D uncertain. V gave up 5 bases and J gave up 7 bases, with 6 bases separating them. The V gene's germline CDR1 is MNHNS and CDR2 SASEGT. The CDR3 is 10 amino acids. CDR3 in amino acids: CASSYGEQYF. The CDR3 DNA sequence: TGTGCCAGCAGTTACGGGGAGCAGTACTTC.

This chain connects TRBV7-2 to TRBJ1-2; TRBD1 is a possible D gene (5 bases). The length of the CDR3 is 12 residues. Germline V lookup: CDR1 SGHTA, CDR2 FQGNSA. V lost 7 bases and J 4 bases, leaving 10 bases between the germline ends. The CDR3 DNA follows: TGTGCCAGCACCGAACAGGTCTATGGCTACACCTTC. Residues: CASTEQVYGYTF.

The rearrangement links TRBV30 to TRBJ2-2, with no clear D. Germline CDR1 is GTSNPN and CDR2 is SVGIG (reference sequence). The CDR3 has 13 residues. Trimming stripped 5 bases from V and 5 bases from J, with 12 bases between. Written as DNA, the CDR3 is TGTGCCTGGGAAACCGTTCAGACCGGGGAGCTGTTTTTT. It encodes CAWETVQTGELFF.

This chain connects TRBV6-5 to TRBJ2-7, with TRBD2 identical over 10 bases. V shed 3 bases, J shed 3 bases, and the junction held 5 bases outside the gene matches. The CDR3 length is 15 residues. Germline CDR1 MNHEY, CDR2 SVGAGI. DNA of the CDR3: TGTGCCAGCAGTTATCTAGCGGGGGAGTTCTACGAGCAGTACTTC. It translates to CASSYLAGEFYEQYF.

The chain links TRBV25-1 to TRBJ1-2; D gene unclear. The CDR3 runs to 13 residues. Between the trimmed V and J ends, which lost 1 base and 2 bases, there was a span of 5 bases. CDR1 is MGHDK and CDR2 is SYGVNS in the germline V gene. The CDR3 spells CASSEWSNYGYTF. The CDR3 nucleotides read TGTGCCAGCAGTGAATGGAGCAACTATGGCTACACCTTC.

The CDR3 nucleotides read TGTGCCAGCAGCTTAGAACAGGGGGCGTACGAGCAGTTCTTC. It translates to CASSLEQGAYEQFF. This chain uses TRBV7-7 with TRBJ2-1, with 9 positions matching TRBD1. CDR3 size: 14 residues. From germline, CDR1 is SSHAT and CDR2 FNYEAQ (reference sequence). The V segment lost 1 base and the J segment 10 bases; nucleotides outside the gene matches: 5.

V usage is TRBV9 and J usage is TRBJ2-5, with 15 bases matching TRBD2. Germline-derived CDR1 and CDR2 are SGDLS and YYNGEE. The CDR3 has 15 amino acids. V was pared by 2 bases and J by 5 bases, with 1 base of the junction left unmatched. Here the CDR3 DNA reads TGTGCCAGCAGCGTTGGACTAGCGGGAGGGGAGACCCAGTACTTC. It specifies CASSVGLAGGETQYF.

This clone has a single count. This rearrangement joins TRBV20-1 to TRBJ1-2; D is unresolved. In germline, CDR1 is DFQATT, CDR2 SNEGSKA (reference sequence). The CDR3 runs to 11 residues. V lost 5 bases and J 7 bases, leaving 11 bases between the germline ends. In DNA form, the CDR3 reads TGCAGTGCTGTTGCGGGGTCTGGCTACACCTTC. Translated: CSAVAGSGYTF.

The rearrangement uses TRBV2 and TRBJ1-5; D possibly corresponds to TRBD1 (6 bases). V gave up 6 bases and J gave up 2 bases, with 11 bases separating them. Germline V gene lookup returns CDR1 SNHLY and CDR2 FYNNEI. The CDR3 runs 14 residues. The CDR3 loop is CASRGNRGNQPQHF. CDR3 DNA sequence: TGTGCCAGCAGGGGCAACAGGGGCAATCAGCCCCAGCATTTT.

The CDR3 DNA follows: TGTGCCAGCAGCTCCCATTTGAACACTGAAGCTTTCTTT. Protein product: CASSSHLNTEAFF. This chain joins TRBV11-2 and TRBJ1-1; D is uncertain. Germline V gene lookup returns CDR1 SGHAT and CDR2 FQNNGV. The CDR3 totals 13 residues. V lost 4 bases to trimming and J lost 0 bases, with 6 bases between them.

The rearrangement uses TRBV4-1 and TRBJ2-3; 11 bases are shared with TRBD2. V was pared by 3 bases and J by 2 bases, with 4 bases of the junction left unmatched. Germline CDR1 reads MGHRA; CDR2 reads YSYEKL. The CDR3 totals 16 residues. The CDR3 loop reads CASSHGTSGFTDTQYF. The CDR3 DNA reads as TGCGCCAGCAGCCACGGGACTAGCGGATTCACAGATACGCAGTATTTT.

The chain combines TRBV2 with TRBJ2-5, with 12 bases identical to TRBD2. The CDR3 contains 15 residues. CDR1 is SNHLY and CDR2 is FYNNEI in the germline V gene. J was trimmed by 4 bases and V by 7 bases; bases with no gene match: 7. Here the CDR3 DNA reads TGTGCCAGCAAGTTGGCTAGCGGGGGGGGAGAGACCCAGTACTTC. It translates to CASKLASGGGETQYF.

The CDR3 spells CASSSREGGTGELFF. For the CDR3, the DNA is TGTGCCAGCAGCTCGCGGGAGGGGGGCACCGGGGAGCTGTTTTTT. This chain uses TRBV13 with TRBJ2-2; the match to TRBD2 covers 9 bases. The CDR3 has 15 residues. Trimming removed 4 bases from V and 4 bases from J; junction bases left unmatched: 4. Per the germline V gene, CDR1 is PRHDT and CDR2 is FYEKMQ (reference sequence).

This clone was seen a single time. V gene TRBV2 combines with J gene TRBJ2-7, with D maybe TRBD1 (7 bases). Trimming removed 5 bases from V and 4 bases from J, with 18 bases in between. The CDR3 length is 15 residues. CDR1 is SNHLY and CDR2 is FYNNEI in the germline V gene. CDR3 region: CASSKGGQGVYEQYF. The CDR3 nucleotides are TGTGCCAGCAGTAAAGGAGGGCAGGGGGTATACGAGCAGTACTTC.

The chain recombines TRBV7-2 with TRBJ1-4; no firm D call. From germline, CDR1 is SGHTA and CDR2 FQGNSA. The CDR3 length is 18 residues. The V end lost 1 base, the J end lost 0 bases, and 15 bases lay between the germline ends. For the CDR3, the DNA is TGTGCCAGCAGCTTAGACCGGATGGGAGGAGCAACTAATGAAAAACTGTTTTTT. Amino acid sequence: CASSLDRMGGATNEKLFF.

On this clone: A junction end diverges from the germline sequence, so it may reflect a read error. The chain links TRBV7-9 to TRBJ1-5, with 8 bases that match TRBD1. This CDR3 is 16 amino acids long. The V gene's germline CDR1 is SEHNR and CDR2 FQNEAQ (reference sequence). The DNA of the CDR3 is TGTTCCAGCAGCGATCAACAGGGGGGAGAAAATCAGCCCCAGCATTTT. Protein sequence: CSSSDQQGGENQPQHF.

Notes on this clone: The junction does not match germline at one end; this may be a read error. The chain employs TRBV7-9 and TRBJ2-7, with 8 bases that match TRBD2. In germline, CDR1 is SEHNR, CDR2 FQNEAQ (reference sequence). The CDR3 is 12 amino acids. This CDR3 is CSSSLDSGLVNF. Here the CDR3 DNA reads TGTTCCAGCAGCTTAGACTCGGGACTAGTAAACTTC.

The gene calls are TRBV19 and TRBJ1-2, with TRBD1 matching 7 bases. Trimming took 4 bases from V and 4 from J; bases not matched to a gene: 6. The length of the CDR3 is 14 residues. Germline assignment: CDR1 LNHDA and CDR2 SQIVND (reference sequence). CDR3 region: CASSTQTGSYGYTF. For the CDR3, the DNA is TGTGCCAGTAGTACCCAGACAGGGAGCTATGGCTACACCTTC.

J is TRBJ1-1 and V is TRBV2; 9 positions agree with TRBD1. The CDR3 totals 15 residues. Germline V gene lookup returns CDR1 SNHLY and CDR2 FYNNEI. The J segment lost 5 bases and the V segment lost 7 bases, leaving 11 bases of the junction unmatched. DNA for the CDR3: TGTGCCAGCACATCACCCGGGACAGGGAAAACTGAAGCTTTCTTT. Protein product: CASTSPGTGKTEAFF.

CDR3 residues: CASSVGYEQYF. In nucleotides, the CDR3 is TGTGCCAGCAGCGTGGGCTACGAGCAGTACTTC. The gene calls are TRBV9 and TRBJ2-5; D is unresolved. The end of the DNA aligns better with TRBJ2-7, so the J call may be wrong. The CDR3 consists of 11 residues. CDR1 and CDR2 (germline): SGDLS, YYNGEE.

The J gene is TRBJ2-7, the V gene TRBV5-1, with 9 bases lining up with TRBD1. Germline values: CDR1 SGHRS, CDR2 YFSETQ. The V gene end was trimmed by 1 base and the J gene end by 0 bases; junction bases not matched to a gene: 5. This CDR3 comprises 16 residues. In DNA, the CDR3 is TGCGCCAGCAGCTTGAGAGGGACAGGGAGCTCCTACGAGCAGTACTTC. Its translation: CASSLRGTGSSYEQYF.

The chain recombines TRBV5-4 with TRBJ1-2; possible D gene TRBD1, 6 bases. V dropped 4 bases and J dropped 6 bases, with 16 bases sitting between them. The CDR3 is 14 amino acids. The V gene's germline CDR1 is SGHNT and CDR2 YYREEE (reference sequence). The CDR3 is CASSPQAGADGYTF. CDR3 DNA: TGTGCCAGCAGCCCCCAGGCGGGGGCTGATGGCTACACCTTC.